Listed below are T cell receptor beta chains from one sample, sequenced in a study of blood T cell repertoires in COVID-19. Method: immunoSEQ multiplex PCR; TCRdb's copy keeps in-frame clones and lacks some. The sample carries fewer than 200,000 clones, approximately 90% recorded once. Sequenced sample: peripheral blood. All receptors come from a man between 18 and 35 years old with COVID-19, enrolled during active disease. The CDR3 runs from the conserved cysteine through the conserved F or W. D genes are given only for firm matches. A row's size may be missing; if present it is once, few, many or a size class.

d_call: -; clone_size: once; j_call: TRBJ2-7; v_call: TRBV28; cdr3_aa: CASSSFWDSTYEQYF; cdr3_nt: TGTGCCAGCAGTTCCTTTTGGGACTCAACCTACGAGCAGTACTTC
d_call: -; clone_size: few; j_call: TRBJ1-5; v_call: TRBV27; cdr3_aa: CASSPRTEGNQPQHF; cdr3_nt: TGTGCCAGCAGCCCTCGGACAGAAGGGAATCAGCCCCAGCATTTT
d_call: -; clone_size: -; j_call: TRBJ2-1; v_call: TRBV11-3; cdr3_aa: CASSPGRYNEQFF; cdr3_nt: TGTGCCAGCAGCCCAGGGCGATACAATGAGCAGTTCTTC
d_call: TRBD1; clone_size: -; j_call: TRBJ1-6; v_call: TRBV4-3; cdr3_aa: CASSPTGDASPLHF; cdr3_nt: TGCGCCAGCAGCCCGACAGGGGATGCTTCACCCCTCCACTTT
d_call: TRBD1; clone_size: -; j_call: TRBJ2-7; v_call: TRBV27; cdr3_aa: CASSPRSEQGAYEQYF; cdr3_nt: TGTGCCAGCAGTCCCCGGAGTGAACAGGGGGCCTACGAGCAGTACTTC
d_call: -; clone_size: -; j_call: TRBJ2-3; v_call: TRBV21-1; cdr3_aa: CASSNGNPGTQNRVARGSDTQYF; cdr3_nt: -
d_call: -; clone_size: -; j_call: TRBJ2-1; v_call: TRBV28; cdr3_aa: CASSPLPSGEQFF; cdr3_nt: TGTGCCAGCAGTCCCCTCCCAAGCGGAGAGCAGTTCTTC
d_call: -; clone_size: -; j_call: TRBJ1-5; v_call: TRBV2; cdr3_aa: CASSETAGSSQPQHF; cdr3_nt: TGTGCCAGCAGTGAAACGGCAGGATCGAGTCAGCCCCAGCATTTT
d_call: TRBD1; clone_size: -; j_call: TRBJ1-3; v_call: TRBV6-6; cdr3_aa: CASSYVDRGHTIYF; cdr3_nt: TGTGCCAGCAGTTACGTGGACAGGGGACACACCATATATTTT
d_call: TRBD1; clone_size: -; j_call: TRBJ2-7; v_call: TRBV3-1/TRBV3-2; cdr3_aa: CASSKTLQGRAYEQYF; cdr3_nt: TGTGCCAGCAGCAAGACCCTACAGGGGAGAGCCTACGAGCAGTACTTC
d_call: -; clone_size: -; j_call: TRBJ1-1; v_call: TRBV9; cdr3_aa: CASSVGQNAEAFF; cdr3_nt: TGTGCCAGCAGCGTAGGACAGAATGCTGAAGCTTTCTTT
d_call: -; clone_size: once; j_call: TRBJ2-7; v_call: TRBV18; cdr3_aa: CASSPRPGVQGTSYEQYF; cdr3_nt: TGTGCCAGCTCACCCAGACCAGGGGTGCAGGGGACCTCCTACGAGCAGTACTTC
d_call: TRBD1; clone_size: once; j_call: TRBJ1-2; v_call: TRBV29-1; cdr3_aa: CSVAGTGELIHYGYTF; cdr3_nt: TGCAGCGTCGCGGGGACAGGGGAGCTTATCCACTATGGCTACACCTTC
d_call: TRBD2; clone_size: once; j_call: TRBJ2-7; v_call: TRBV7-2; cdr3_aa: CASSLSGSPGYEQYF; cdr3_nt: TGTGCCAGCAGCCTTAGCGGGAGCCCGGGCTACGAGCAGTACTTC
d_call: TRBD1; clone_size: -; j_call: TRBJ1-1; v_call: TRBV28; cdr3_aa: CASTMTGGGTEAFF; cdr3_nt: TGTGCCAGCACCATGACAGGGGGAGGCACTGAAGCTTTCTTT
d_call: TRBD1; clone_size: -; j_call: TRBJ1-2; v_call: TRBV12-3/TRBV12-4; cdr3_aa: CASSRQGARGYTF; cdr3_nt: TGTGCCAGCAGTCGACAGGGGGCGAGAGGCTACACCTTC
d_call: TRBD2; clone_size: -; j_call: TRBJ2-2; v_call: TRBV11-2; cdr3_aa: CASSLGASGVTGELFF; cdr3_nt: TGTGCCAGCAGCTTAGGGGCTAGCGGGGTCACCGGGGAGCTGTTTTTT
d_call: TRBD1; clone_size: -; j_call: TRBJ2-7; v_call: TRBV11-2; cdr3_aa: CASSRDREYEQYF; cdr3_nt: TGTGCCAGCAGCCGGGACAGGGAATACGAGCAGTACTTC
d_call: TRBD1; clone_size: -; j_call: TRBJ2-7; v_call: TRBV6-5; cdr3_aa: CASSYSGQGAYEQYF; cdr3_nt: TGTGCCAGCAGTTACTCAGGACAGGGGGCCTACGAGCAGTACTTC
d_call: TRBD2; clone_size: -; j_call: TRBJ2-3; v_call: TRBV28; cdr3_aa: CASNPPGLAGVTSTDTQYF; cdr3_nt: TGTGCCAGCAATCCACCGGGACTAGCGGGGGTTACTAGCACAGATACGCAGTATTTT
d_call: TRBD1; clone_size: once; j_call: TRBJ1-6; v_call: TRBV7-9; cdr3_aa: CASSTETGGKGSPLHF; cdr3_nt: TGTGCCAGCAGCACCGAGACAGGGGGAAAAGGTTCACCCCTCCACTTT
d_call: -; clone_size: -; j_call: TRBJ1-5; v_call: TRBV4-2; cdr3_aa: CASSQDRTVNQPQHF; cdr3_nt: TGTGCCAGCAGCCAAGATAGGACAGTCAATCAGCCCCAGCATTTT
d_call: -; clone_size: -; j_call: TRBJ1-2; v_call: TRBV19; cdr3_aa: CASSIELRYGYTF; cdr3_nt: TGTGCCAGTAGTATTGAACTTCGGTATGGCTACACCTTC
d_call: TRBD2; clone_size: -; j_call: TRBJ2-1; v_call: TRBV27; cdr3_aa: CASSPRLAGPYYNEQFF; cdr3_nt: TGTGCCAGCAGTCCGAGACTAGCGGGGCCCTACTACAATGAGCAGTTCTTC
d_call: -; clone_size: once; j_call: TRBJ1-6; v_call: TRBV28; cdr3_aa: CAVLTGEYNSPLHF; cdr3_nt: TGTGCCGTCCTAACCGGGGAGTATAATTCACCCCTCCACTTT
d_call: -; clone_size: -; j_call: TRBJ1-5; v_call: TRBV19; cdr3_aa: CASREQGQIRQPQHF; cdr3_nt: TGTGCCAGTAGAGAACAGGGTCAAATACGGCAGCCCCAGCATTTT
d_call: TRBD2; clone_size: -; j_call: TRBJ2-7; v_call: TRBV7-6; cdr3_aa: CASSLVERAGAPIYEQYF; cdr3_nt: TGTGCCAGCAGCTTAGTCGAAAGGGCGGGAGCCCCCATATACGAGCAGTACTTC
d_call: TRBD1; clone_size: -; j_call: TRBJ1-4; v_call: TRBV5-4; cdr3_aa: CASSTAGTANEKLLF; cdr3_nt: TGTGCCAGCAGCACCGCTGGGACAGCTAATGAAAAACTGCTTTTT
d_call: TRBD2; clone_size: -; j_call: TRBJ2-3; v_call: TRBV28; cdr3_aa: CASSPAGSGRADTQYF; cdr3_nt: TGTGCCAGCAGTCCCGCGGGTAGCGGGAGGGCAGATACGCAGTATTTT
d_call: -; clone_size: -; j_call: TRBJ1-1; v_call: TRBV29-1; cdr3_aa: CSGTKGVNTEAFF; cdr3_nt: TGCAGCGGAACAAAGGGGGTGAACACTGAAGCTTTCTTT
d_call: -; clone_size: -; j_call: TRBJ2-2; v_call: TRBV9; cdr3_aa: CASSSSPERAPTGELFF; cdr3_nt: TGTGCCAGCAGCTCTAGTCCGGAGAGGGCGCCCACCGGGGAGCTGTTTTTT
d_call: TRBD1; clone_size: -; j_call: TRBJ1-5; v_call: TRBV28; cdr3_aa: CASSLNPGQGNQPQHF; cdr3_nt: TGTGCCAGCAGTTTAAATCCGGGACAGGGGAATCAGCCCCAGCATTTT
d_call: -; clone_size: -; j_call: TRBJ2-1; v_call: TRBV5-1; cdr3_aa: CASSFAGIGRSYNEQFF; cdr3_nt: TGCGCCAGCAGCTTCGCAGGGATTGGGCGCTCCTACAATGAGCAGTTCTTC
d_call: TRBD1; clone_size: -; j_call: TRBJ2-7; v_call: TRBV6-2/TRBV6-3; cdr3_aa: CASSHRGQIPYEQYF; cdr3_nt: TGTGCCAGCAGTCACAGGGGCCAGATACCCTACGAGCAGTACTTC
d_call: -; clone_size: -; j_call: TRBJ2-6; v_call: TRBV3-1/TRBV3-2; cdr3_aa: CASSQDGGSGANVLTF; cdr3_nt: TGTGCCAGCAGCCAAGATGGGGGGTCTGGGGCCAACGTCCTGACTTTC
d_call: TRBD1; clone_size: -; j_call: TRBJ2-7; v_call: TRBV5-4; cdr3_aa: CASSLAGGGYEQYF; cdr3_nt: TGTGCCAGCAGCTTGGCAGGGGGCGGGTACGAGCAGTACTTC
d_call: -; clone_size: -; j_call: TRBJ1-6; v_call: TRBV6-1; cdr3_aa: CASSEGPGKVVASPLHF; cdr3_nt: TGTGCCAGCAGTGAAGGTCCAGGGAAAGTGGTGGCTTCACCCCTCCACTTT
d_call: -; clone_size: -; j_call: TRBJ2-3; v_call: TRBV5-1; cdr3_aa: CASSLDSYSTDTQYF; cdr3_nt: TGCGCCAGCAGCCTGGACAGTTATAGCACAGATACGCAGTATTTT
d_call: TRBD1; clone_size: -; j_call: TRBJ1-5; v_call: TRBV6-6; cdr3_aa: CASSFDRGGYQPQHF; cdr3_nt: TGTGCCAGCAGTTTCGACAGGGGGGGTTATCAGCCCCAGCATTTT
d_call: -; clone_size: -; j_call: TRBJ2-7; v_call: TRBV19; cdr3_aa: CASSGRYREQYF; cdr3_nt: TGTGCCAGTAGCGGGAGATATCGCGAGCAGTACTTC
d_call: TRBD1; clone_size: -; j_call: TRBJ2-3; v_call: TRBV11-2; cdr3_aa: CASSSPGMVRQGNTQYF; cdr3_nt: TGTGCCAGCAGCTCCCCGGGAATGGTCAGACAGGGGAATACGCAGTATTTT
d_call: TRBD1; clone_size: -; j_call: TRBJ1-2; v_call: TRBV6-1; cdr3_aa: CASSGRRDRGTYGYTF; cdr3_nt: TGTGCCAGCAGTGGAAGAAGGGACAGGGGGACTTATGGCTACACCTTC
d_call: -; clone_size: -; j_call: TRBJ1-1; v_call: TRBV4-1; cdr3_aa: CASSFTGAEAFF; cdr3_nt: TGCGCCAGCAGTTTCACGGGGGCTGAAGCTTTCTTT
d_call: TRBD2; clone_size: -; j_call: TRBJ2-7; v_call: TRBV13; cdr3_aa: CASSSSGTPYEQYF; cdr3_nt: TGTGCCAGCAGTTCTAGCGGGACCCCCTACGAGCAGTACTTC
d_call: -; clone_size: -; j_call: TRBJ1-3; v_call: TRBV28; cdr3_aa: CASSYQTGSAFFSGNTIYF; cdr3_nt: TGTGCCAGCAGTTATCAGACAGGTTCCGCTTTCTTCTCTGGAAACACCATATATTTT